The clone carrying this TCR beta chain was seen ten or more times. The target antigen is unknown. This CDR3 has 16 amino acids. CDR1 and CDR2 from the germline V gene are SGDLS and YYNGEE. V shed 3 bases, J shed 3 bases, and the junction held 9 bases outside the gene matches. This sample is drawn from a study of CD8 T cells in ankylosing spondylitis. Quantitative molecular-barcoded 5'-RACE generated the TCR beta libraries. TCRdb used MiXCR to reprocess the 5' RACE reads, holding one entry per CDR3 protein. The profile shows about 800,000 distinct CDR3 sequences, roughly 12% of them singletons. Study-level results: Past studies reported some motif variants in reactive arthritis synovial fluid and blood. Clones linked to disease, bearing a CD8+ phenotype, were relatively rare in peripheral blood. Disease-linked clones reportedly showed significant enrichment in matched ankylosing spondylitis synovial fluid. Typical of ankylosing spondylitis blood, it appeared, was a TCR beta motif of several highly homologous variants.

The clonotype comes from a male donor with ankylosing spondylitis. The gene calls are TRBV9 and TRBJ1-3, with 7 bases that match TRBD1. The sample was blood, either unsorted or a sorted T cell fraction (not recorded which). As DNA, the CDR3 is TGTGCCAGCAGCGGTGGACAGGACCGTGTTGGAAACACCATATATTTT. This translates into CASSGGQDRVGNTIYF.